This T cell receptor (beta chain) was retrieved from a study of OX40 agonist ivuxolimab in advanced cancers. The CDR3 contains 13 residues. The germline V gene encodes CDR1 KGHSH and CDR2 LQKENI. V was pared by 3 bases and J by 2 bases, with 8 bases between. In regard to this clone: Its cognate antigen is unknown.

Profiled with immunoSEQ multiplex PCR; TCRdb holds only in-frame clones, not every one. The profile covers some 82,000 clones, with 90% to 95% appearing a single time and roughly 2% taken by the ten largest. Findings of the study overall: At 0.1 to 3.0 mg/kg and by week 6, CD4+ and CD8+ T cells in the blood had expanded clonally.

This clonotype was obtained from an adult with an advanced solid tumor such as melanoma, head and neck, liver or kidney cancer. The sequencing here drew on CD4+ or CD8+ T cells sorted from blood, taken in a trial of the OX40 agonist ivuxolimab. The chain couples TRBV18 to TRBJ2-7; D is tentatively TRBD1 or TRBD2 (5 bases each). Written as DNA, the CDR3 is TGTGCCAGCTCACCCGGGGCCGCCTACGAGCAGTACTTC. Translated, it gives CASSPGAAYEQYF.